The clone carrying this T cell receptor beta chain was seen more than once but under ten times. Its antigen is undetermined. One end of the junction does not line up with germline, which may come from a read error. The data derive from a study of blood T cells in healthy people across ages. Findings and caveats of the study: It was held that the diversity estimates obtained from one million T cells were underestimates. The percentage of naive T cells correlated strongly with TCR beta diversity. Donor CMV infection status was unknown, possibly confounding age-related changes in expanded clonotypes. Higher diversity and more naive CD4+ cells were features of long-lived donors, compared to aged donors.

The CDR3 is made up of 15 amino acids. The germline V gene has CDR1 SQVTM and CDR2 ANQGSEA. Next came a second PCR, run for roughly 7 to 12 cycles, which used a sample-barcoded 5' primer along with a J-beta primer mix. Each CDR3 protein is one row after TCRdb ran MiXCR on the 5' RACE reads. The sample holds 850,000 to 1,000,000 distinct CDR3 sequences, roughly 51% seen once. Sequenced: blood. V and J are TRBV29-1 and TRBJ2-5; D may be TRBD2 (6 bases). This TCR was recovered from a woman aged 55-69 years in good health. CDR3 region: CGVSESGAWSREQYF. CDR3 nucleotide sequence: TGCGGCGTTTCGGAGTCCGGGGCGTGGAGTCGGGAGCAGTACTTC.